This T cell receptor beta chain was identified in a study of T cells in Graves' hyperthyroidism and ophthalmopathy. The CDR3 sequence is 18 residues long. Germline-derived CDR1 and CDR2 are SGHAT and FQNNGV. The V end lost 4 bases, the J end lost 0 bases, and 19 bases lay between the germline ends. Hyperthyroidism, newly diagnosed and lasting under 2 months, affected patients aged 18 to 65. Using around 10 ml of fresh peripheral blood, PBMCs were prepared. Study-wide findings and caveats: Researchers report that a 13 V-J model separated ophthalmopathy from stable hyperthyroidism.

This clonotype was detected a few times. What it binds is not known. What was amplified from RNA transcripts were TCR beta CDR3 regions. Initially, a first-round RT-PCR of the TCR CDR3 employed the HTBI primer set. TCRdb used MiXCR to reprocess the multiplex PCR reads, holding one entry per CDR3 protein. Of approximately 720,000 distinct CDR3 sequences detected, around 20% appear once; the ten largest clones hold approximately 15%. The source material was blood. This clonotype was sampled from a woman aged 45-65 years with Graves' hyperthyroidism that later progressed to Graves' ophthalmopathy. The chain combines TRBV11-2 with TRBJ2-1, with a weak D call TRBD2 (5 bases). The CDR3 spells CASSSYRQEGSSYNEQFF. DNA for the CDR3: TGTGCCAGCAGCTCCTACCGTCAAGAGGGTAGCTCCTACAATGAGCAGTTCTTC.